Sequencing of this T cell receptor (beta chain) was carried out in a study of prognosis after radiotherapy for stage I lung cancer. Two-round multiplex PCR amplified TCR beta CDR3 from genomic DNA. Amplification in first-round PCR relied on primers specific to each TRBV and TRBJ gene. TCRdb re-analysed the multiplex PCR reads in MiXCR, keeping a single row per CDR3 protein. Altogether about 17,000 distinct CDR3 sequences are present, 29% being singletons, with the ten largest covering about a third. This clonotype was seen many times. V was pared by 5 bases and J by 4 bases, with 5 bases of the junction left unmatched. Per germline, CDR1 MDHEN and CDR2 SYDVKM. This CDR3 spans 15 amino acids.

The rearrangement uses TRBV28 and TRBJ1-4, with 9 nucleotides matching TRBD1. The origin of this receptor is a donor of 50 years or more with non-small cell lung cancer. The sample here was PBMCs, taken before or after stereotactic body radiation therapy (not recorded which). DNA of the CDR3: TGTGCCAGCAGTCCACCGACAGGGGGTAATGAAAAACTGTTTTTT. This gives the protein CASSPPTGGNEKLFF.